This TCR beta chain was captured in a study of T cells in women clearing cervical HPV infection. About the research overall: No precancer developed; the control's incident HPV16 infection cleared within 12 months. Blood came at first lesion visit for cases, post-clearance for controls. HLA type could not be excluded as a confounder.

Data came from immunoSEQ multiplex PCR; TCRdb stores just in-frame clones and leaves some out. The sample data list roughly 49,000 clones. The CDR3 loop spans 14 amino acids. With 4 bases clipped from V and 4 bases from J, the junction kept 2 bases outside the gene matches. Germline loops: CDR1 SNHLY, CDR2 FYNNEI. About this clone itself: The CDR3 end is not reached by the read, which stops 3 residues before it; the germline J gene fills it in.

MY09/MY11 PCR detected cervical HPV DNA; dot-blot assigned genotypes. This sequence was found in a woman aged 18 to 75 with a cervical HPV16 infection that either progressed to CIN3+ or cleared (not recorded which). The sample taken for sequencing was blood buffy coat. This chain uses TRBV2 with TRBJ2-2; TRBD1 matches 8 bases. The CDR3 bases that were read are TGTGCCAGCAGTGGGACAGGGTTCACCGGGGAG. Protein product: CASSGTGFTGE. In full, the CDR3 reads CASSGTGFTGELFF.